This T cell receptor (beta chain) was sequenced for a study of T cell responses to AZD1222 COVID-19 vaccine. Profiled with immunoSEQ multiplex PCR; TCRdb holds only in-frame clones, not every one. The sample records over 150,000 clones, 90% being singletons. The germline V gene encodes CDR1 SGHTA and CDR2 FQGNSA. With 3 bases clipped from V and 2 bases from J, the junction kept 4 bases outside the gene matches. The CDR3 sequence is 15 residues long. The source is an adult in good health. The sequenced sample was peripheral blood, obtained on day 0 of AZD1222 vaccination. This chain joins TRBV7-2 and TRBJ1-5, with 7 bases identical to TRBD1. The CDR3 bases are TGTGCCAGCAGCTTCCAGGGGGTTGGCAATCAGCCCCAGCATTTT. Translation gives CASSFQGVGNQPQHF.